This is a list of T cell receptor beta chains from one sample in a study of blood T cell repertoires in COVID-19. Produced via immunoSEQ multiplex PCR; TCRdb's table is partial and in-frame only. The top ten clones hold around 2% of a sample with under 300,000 clones, about 88% of them seen once. Sequenced material: PBMCs or T cells enriched from blood (not recorded which). These receptors came from a woman aged 55 to 70 in a cohort exposed to, infected with or recovered from COVID-19 (not recorded which). Each CDR3 is given with its conserved first and last residue. The order of the fields is CDR3 DNA, CDR3 protein, J gene, D gene, V gene, clone size. The D gene is left open where the match is weak. Some rows have no size entry. The others give once, few or many, or a class for an expanded clone.

cdr3_nt: TGCGCCAGCAGCCAACCCGGACAACGGAACACTGAAGCTTTCTTT
cdr3_aa: CASSQPGQRNTEAFF
j_call: TRBJ1-1
d_call: .
v_call: TRBV4-1
clone_size: .

cdr3_nt: TGCGCCAGCAGCCATCCAGAATTGGGCCCCCTGGAGACCCAGTACTTC
cdr3_aa: CASSHPELGPLETQYF
j_call: TRBJ2-5
d_call: .
v_call: TRBV4-1
clone_size: .

cdr3_nt: TGTGCCAGCAGCGTGGACAGGGGCTCTGGAAACACCATATATTTT
cdr3_aa: CASSVDRGSGNTIYF
j_call: TRBJ1-3
d_call: TRBD1
v_call: TRBV9
clone_size: .

cdr3_nt: TGTGCCAGCAGTGAGGTCTCCTTCGGAGAGCCCCAGCATTTT
cdr3_aa: CASSEVSFGEPQHF
j_call: TRBJ1-5
d_call: .
v_call: TRBV2
clone_size: .

cdr3_nt: TGCGCCAGCAGCCGCGCTCCGGGAGGAGATACGCAGTATTTT
cdr3_aa: CASSRAPGGDTQYF
j_call: TRBJ2-3
d_call: TRBD2
v_call: TRBV5-1
clone_size: .

cdr3_nt: TGTGCCAGCAGTCAAGGGCCCGACATGGAGCAGTACTTC
cdr3_aa: CASSQGPDMEQYF
j_call: TRBJ2-7
d_call: .
v_call: TRBV4-2
clone_size: .

cdr3_nt: TGTGCCAGTAGTCCCTGGACAGGGGGTTACAATGAGCAGTTCTTC
cdr3_aa: CASSPWTGGYNEQFF
j_call: TRBJ2-1
d_call: TRBD1
v_call: TRBV19
clone_size: .

cdr3_nt: TGTGCCAGCAGCTTAGGACAGGGGGCGATTAACGAGCAGTACTTC
cdr3_aa: CASSLGQGAINEQYF
j_call: TRBJ2-7
d_call: TRBD1
v_call: TRBV7-8
clone_size: .

cdr3_nt: TGCAGTGCTAGTGGACAGCGAAGCACAGATACGCAGTATTTT
cdr3_aa: CSASGQRSTDTQYF
j_call: TRBJ2-3
d_call: .
v_call: TRBV20-1
clone_size: .

cdr3_nt: TGTGCCAGCAGGAGGCTTATGAACACTGAAGCTTTCTTT
cdr3_aa: CASRRLMNTEAFF
j_call: TRBJ1-1
d_call: .
v_call: TRBV2
clone_size: .

cdr3_nt: TGTGCCAGCAGCTTATTGGAGTTCCTGGGCACAGATACGCAGTATTTT
cdr3_aa: CASSLLEFLGTDTQYF
j_call: TRBJ2-3
d_call: .
v_call: TRBV7-9
clone_size: .

cdr3_nt: TGTGCCAGCCGGGAATATAATTCACCCCTCCACTTT
cdr3_aa: CASREYNSPLHF
j_call: TRBJ1-6
d_call: .
v_call: TRBV3-1/TRBV3-2
clone_size: .

cdr3_nt: TGCGCCAGCAGCTTGACTTCGGACAGGGGCATTGGCTACACCTTC
cdr3_aa: CASSLTSDRGIGYTF
j_call: TRBJ1-2
d_call: TRBD1
v_call: TRBV5-1
clone_size: .

cdr3_nt: TGTGCCAGCAGTCTTACAGGTCCCCAGGGGAGCCAGTACTTC
cdr3_aa: CASSLTGPQGSQYF
j_call: TRBJ2-5
d_call: .
v_call: TRBV28
clone_size: .

cdr3_nt: TGTGCCAGCAGTTACCAACCGGGACAGGGATTTTACGAGCAGTACTTC
cdr3_aa: CASSYQPGQGFYEQYF
j_call: TRBJ2-7
d_call: TRBD1
v_call: TRBV6-5
clone_size: .

cdr3_nt: TGTGCCAGCCTTAAGCGGGAGGGTAGGGAGGATACGCAGTATTTT
cdr3_aa: CASLKREGREDTQYF
j_call: TRBJ2-3
d_call: TRBD2
v_call: TRBV2
clone_size: .

cdr3_nt: TGTGCCAGCTCACGACTAGCGGGAGTAGCGGTAGAGCTGTTTTTT
cdr3_aa: CASSRLAGVAVELFF
j_call: TRBJ2-2
d_call: TRBD2
v_call: TRBV18
clone_size: .

cdr3_nt: TGTGCCAGCAGAGGACTAGCGGGAGGGTTAGATACGCAGTATTTT
cdr3_aa: CASRGLAGGLDTQYF
j_call: TRBJ2-3
d_call: TRBD2
v_call: TRBV28
clone_size: .

cdr3_nt: TGTGCCAGCAGACAAACCGGGACAGGGGACGGCGACACCTTC
cdr3_aa: CASRQTGTGDGDTF
j_call: TRBJ1-2
d_call: TRBD1
v_call: TRBV28
clone_size: .

cdr3_nt: TGTGCCAGCAGTTATGGACAGGAGTACAATGAGCAGTTCTTC
cdr3_aa: CASSYGQEYNEQFF
j_call: TRBJ2-1
d_call: TRBD1
v_call: TRBV6-6
clone_size: few

cdr3_nt: TGTGCCAGCAGCCAAGATGGCGGATATTCACCCCTCCACTTT
cdr3_aa: CASSQDGGYSPLHF
j_call: TRBJ1-6
d_call: .
v_call: TRBV3-1/TRBV3-2
clone_size: few

cdr3_nt: TGTGCCAGCAGTGAACGGGTAGGGGAGTATTTT
cdr3_aa: CASSERVGEYF
j_call: TRBJ2-3
d_call: .
v_call: TRBV2
clone_size: .

cdr3_nt: TGCGCCAGCAGCCCCGGACAGGGCACCGGGGAGCTGTTTTTT
cdr3_aa: CASSPGQGTGELFF
j_call: TRBJ2-2
d_call: TRBD1
v_call: TRBV5-1
clone_size: .

cdr3_nt: TGTGCCAGTAGTACCCGACAGGACTACGAGCAGTACTTC
cdr3_aa: CASSTRQDYEQYF
j_call: TRBJ2-7
d_call: .
v_call: TRBV19
clone_size: .

cdr3_nt: TGTGCCAGCTCGTCCGGACAGGGGGGGCCTTATAATTCACCCCTCCACTTT
cdr3_aa: CASSSGQGGPYNSPLHF
j_call: TRBJ1-6
d_call: TRBD1
v_call: TRBV18
clone_size: .

cdr3_nt: TGCGCCAGCAGCCAAGCCTGGACAGGGGCCGAAAAACTGTTTTTT
cdr3_aa: CASSQAWTGAEKLFF
j_call: TRBJ1-4
d_call: TRBD1
v_call: TRBV4-1
clone_size: .

cdr3_nt: TGTGCCAGCAGCGTAGAAGGAGGAGGCGAGCAGTACTTC
cdr3_aa: CASSVEGGGEQYF
j_call: TRBJ2-7
d_call: .
v_call: TRBV9
clone_size: .

cdr3_nt: TGTGCCACCAGTGATGCCGGGACAGGGGGCCCAGATACGCAGTATTTT
cdr3_aa: CATSDAGTGGPDTQYF
j_call: TRBJ2-3
d_call: TRBD1
v_call: TRBV24-1
clone_size: once

cdr3_nt: TGCGCCAGCAGCCAAGGAGGTCAAGATAGGTTCAACGAGCAGTACTTC
cdr3_aa: CASSQGGQDRFNEQYF
j_call: TRBJ2-7
d_call: .
v_call: TRBV4-1
clone_size: .

cdr3_nt: TGTGCCAGCAGCGTAGACAGTTCCGGGGAGCTGTTTTTT
cdr3_aa: CASSVDSSGELFF
j_call: TRBJ2-2
d_call: .
v_call: TRBV12-3/TRBV12-4
clone_size: once

cdr3_nt: TGCGCCAGCAGCCCCCGGACAGGGGGCTCCACAGATACGCAGTATTTT
cdr3_aa: CASSPRTGGSTDTQYF
j_call: TRBJ2-3
d_call: TRBD1
v_call: TRBV5-1
clone_size: .

cdr3_nt: TGTGCCAGCAGTTTTCGGGGGGAGCTCACAGATACGCAGTATTTT
cdr3_aa: CASSFRGELTDTQYF
j_call: TRBJ2-3
d_call: TRBD2
v_call: TRBV28
clone_size: .

cdr3_nt: TGTGCCACCAGCGGGAGGGTCTATGGCTACACCTTC
cdr3_aa: CATSGRVYGYTF
j_call: TRBJ1-2
d_call: .
v_call: TRBV15
clone_size: .

cdr3_nt: TGTGCCAGCAGAAGAACGGACAACCTCAACTATGGCTACACCTTC
cdr3_aa: CASRRTDNLNYGYTF
j_call: TRBJ1-2
d_call: .
v_call: TRBV5-4
clone_size: .

cdr3_nt: TGTGCCAGCAGACCCTCCGACAGGGTGTGGGCTGAAGCTTTCTTT
cdr3_aa: CASRPSDRVWAEAFF
j_call: TRBJ1-1
d_call: TRBD1
v_call: TRBV2
clone_size: .

cdr3_nt: TGTGCCAGCAGAAGACTAGCGGGACTGTACAATGAGCAGTTCTTC
cdr3_aa: CASRRLAGLYNEQFF
j_call: TRBJ2-1
d_call: TRBD2
v_call: TRBV27
clone_size: .

cdr3_nt: TGTGCCTGGAGTTCCAAACAACGGGACAGGGGACCCCTGAGCTATGGCTACACCTTC
cdr3_aa: CAWSSKQRDRGPLSYGYTF
j_call: TRBJ1-2
d_call: TRBD1
v_call: TRBV30
clone_size: once

cdr3_nt: TGTGCCAGCACCGGGGGGGCGGGAGAGACCCAGTACTTC
cdr3_aa: CASTGGAGETQYF
j_call: TRBJ2-5
d_call: TRBD2
v_call: TRBV7-9
clone_size: few

cdr3_nt: TGTGCCAGCAGTCCGGAGGGACAGGGGGCAAACACTGAAGCTTTCTTT
cdr3_aa: CASSPEGQGANTEAFF
j_call: TRBJ1-1
d_call: TRBD1
v_call: TRBV28
clone_size: .

cdr3_nt: TGTGCCAGCAGGAGGACAGGGGTCACTGAAGCTTTCTTT
cdr3_aa: CASRRTGVTEAFF
j_call: TRBJ1-1
d_call: TRBD1
v_call: TRBV6-5
clone_size: .